This T cell receptor beta chain was identified in a study of T cells in Graves' hyperthyroidism and ophthalmopathy. Study-wide results and caveats: Blood also contained most expanded thyroid clonotypes above 0.001.

Amplification of TCR beta CDR3 regions was performed using RNA transcripts as template. HTBI primers were the set used in a first-round RT-PCR of the TCR CDR3. Using its own MiXCR run on the multiplex PCR reads, TCRdb lists one record per CDR3 protein. The sample lists approximately 300,000 distinct CDR3 sequences, about 19% occurring once. This clonotype was detected a few times. Antigen specificity is unknown. Patients with ophthalmopathy all had a Clinical Activity Score of at least 3, a NOSPECS grade of at least 4 and duration under 3 months. Exclusion of a patient resulted from uncontrolled infection, other autoimmune disease, pregnancy or lactation. The CDR3 loop spans 18 amino acids. Germline CDR1 and CDR2: SNHLY and FYNNEI. J gave up 1 base and V 6 bases, and 15 bases lay outside the gene matches.

The specimen sequenced was blood. The receptor was isolated from a man aged 45-65 years with Graves' ophthalmopathy. The chain has TRBV2 and TRBJ2-3; 8 bases agree with TRBD2. The CDR3 DNA reads as TGTGCCAGCAGGACTCGGTTAGTAGCGGGACCCTGCACAGATACGCAGTATTTT. Protein sequence: CASRTRLVAGPCTDTQYF.